This T cell receptor beta chain was recorded in a study of long-term antiretroviral therapy in people with HIV. J gave up 3 bases and V 6 bases, and 9 bases lay outside the gene matches. Germline CDR1 reads MNHEY; CDR2 reads SMNVEV (reference sequence). The CDR3 runs to 15 residues. General study results and limits: Versus controls, repertoires in people with HIV had narrower CDR3 length ranges. Possibly under older ART regimens, blood was drawn between about 2003 and 2017. Diversity increased after ART yet remained lower than in transplant donor controls.

An immunoSEQ assay, version v3.0, was performed at survey level. Only in-frame clones appear in the TCRdb table, and some are missing; sequencing was by immunoSEQ multiplex PCR. The sample yields 25,000 to 35,000 clones, 75% to 90% seen once. Comment on this clone: As yet, its antigen is unknown.

The chain has TRBV27 and TRBJ2-7; 9 bases fit TRBD2. The source of this sequence is a man aged 50 to 60 with HIV. The specimen was unsorted PBMCs, collected roughly 5 years before starting antiretroviral therapy. The CDR3 DNA follows: TGTGCCAGCAGGTCTGGACTAGCGAGTTTCTACGAGCAGTACTTC. Translating it yields CASRSGLASFYEQYF.